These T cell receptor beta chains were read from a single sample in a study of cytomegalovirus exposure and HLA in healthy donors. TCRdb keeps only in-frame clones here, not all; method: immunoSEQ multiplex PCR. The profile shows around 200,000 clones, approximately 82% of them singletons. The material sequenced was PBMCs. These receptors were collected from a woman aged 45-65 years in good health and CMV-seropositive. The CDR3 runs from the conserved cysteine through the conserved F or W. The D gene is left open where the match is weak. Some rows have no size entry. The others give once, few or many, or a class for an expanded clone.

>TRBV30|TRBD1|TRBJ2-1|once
CAWSESGQGMVEQFF
TGTGCCTGGTCAGAATCGGGACAGGGAATGGTTGAGCAGTTCTTC
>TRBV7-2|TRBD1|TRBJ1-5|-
CASSPTGGGSQPQHF
TGTGCCAGCAGCCCCACAGGGGGAGGTTCCCAGCCCCAGCATTTT
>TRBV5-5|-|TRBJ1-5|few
CASSLEQRRNQPQHF
TGTGCCAGCAGCCTCGAACAGAGAAGGAATCAGCCCCAGCATTTT
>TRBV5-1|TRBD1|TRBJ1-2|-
CASSRGTGANYGYTF
TGCGCCAGCAGCAGGGGGACAGGGGCGAACTATGGCTACACCTTC
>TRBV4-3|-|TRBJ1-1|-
CASSQQGSRTEAFF
TGCGCCAGCAGCCAACAGGGATCGCGGACTGAAGCTTTCTTT
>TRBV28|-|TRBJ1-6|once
CASSLMATINSPLHF
TGTGCCAGCAGTTTAATGGCAACCATTAATTCACCCCTCCACTTT
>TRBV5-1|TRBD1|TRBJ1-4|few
CASSMTTGTGNKKLFF
TGCGCCAGCAGCATGACTACCGGGACAGGGAATAAAAAACTGTTTTTT
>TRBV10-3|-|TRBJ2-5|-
CAISVRTEETQYF
TGTGCCATCAGTGTTCGGACTGAGGAGACCCAGTACTTC
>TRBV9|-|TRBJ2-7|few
CASSVLPGTSSYEQYF
TGTGCCAGCAGCGTCCTACCCGGGACTTCCTCCTACGAGCAGTACTTC
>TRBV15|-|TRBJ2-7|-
CATSRGTAKNEQYF
TGTGCCACCAGCAGGGGGACTGCGAAAAACGAGCAGTACTTC
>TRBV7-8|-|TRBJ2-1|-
CASSFLRDNYNEQFF
TGTGCCAGCAGCTTCCTCCGGGACAACTACAATGAGCAGTTCTTC
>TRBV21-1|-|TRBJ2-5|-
CASRPQGAGGQETQYF
TGTGCCAGCAGACCTCAGGGGGCGGGTGGACAAGAGACCCAGTACTTC
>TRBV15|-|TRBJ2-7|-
CATSPSAGYEQYF
TGTGCCACCAGCCCCTCCGCAGGCTACGAGCAGTACTTC
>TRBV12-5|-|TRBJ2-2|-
CASATTSSNTGELFF
TGTGCTAGTGCCACGACATCCTCTAACACCGGGGAGCTGTTTTTT
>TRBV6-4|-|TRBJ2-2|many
CASSDSQGSDTGELFF
TGTGCCAGCAGTGACTCCCAGGGGTCAGACACCGGGGAGCTGTTTTTT
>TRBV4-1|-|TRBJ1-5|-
CASSPTWGTGSNQPQHF
TGCGCCAGCAGCCCCACCTGGGGTACAGGGTCCAATCAGCCCCAGCATTTT
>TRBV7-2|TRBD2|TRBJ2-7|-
CASSPTSGGAYEQYF
TGTGCCAGCAGCCCGACTAGCGGGGGGGCCTACGAGCAGTACTTC
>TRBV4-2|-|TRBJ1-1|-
CASSQISGGGRTEAFF
TGTGCCAGCAGCCAAATTTCGGGGGGAGGAAGGACTGAAGCTTTCTTT
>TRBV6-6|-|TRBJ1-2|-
CASSWGLRYGYAF
TGTGCCAGCAGTTGGGGACTGCGCTATGGCTACGCCTTC
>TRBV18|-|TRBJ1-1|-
CASSQGEVNTEAFF
TGTGCCAGCTCACAGGGAGAGGTAAACACTGAAGCTTTCTTT
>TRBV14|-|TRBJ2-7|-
CASSQTLTVPYEQYF
TGTGCCAGCAGCCAAACCCTAACGGTTCCCTACGAGCAGTACTTC
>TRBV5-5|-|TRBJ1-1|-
CASRRPETKNTEAFF
TGTGCCAGCAGACGCCCGGAGACCAAGAACACTGAAGCTTTCTTT
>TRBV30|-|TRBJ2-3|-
CAWGLNRATQYF
TGTGCCTGGGGATTAAACAGGGCGACGCAGTATTTT
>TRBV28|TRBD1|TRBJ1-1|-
CASSLGQVNTEAFF
TGTGCCAGCAGTTTAGGACAGGTGAACACTGAAGCTTTCTTT
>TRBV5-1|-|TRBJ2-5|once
CASSLVGAQETQYF
TGCGCCAGCAGCTTGGTAGGGGCCCAAGAGACCCAGTACTTC
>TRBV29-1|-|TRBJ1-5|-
CSILTSPSQPQHF
TGCAGCATCCTGACAAGCCCGAGTCAGCCCCAGCATTTT
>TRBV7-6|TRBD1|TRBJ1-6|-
CASSEGTGTYPLHF
TGTGCCAGCAGCGAGGGGACAGGGACGTACCCCCTCCACTTT
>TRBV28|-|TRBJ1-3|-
CASRLTGLGNTIYF
TGTGCCAGCAGGCTAACAGGGCTCGGAAACACCATATATTTT
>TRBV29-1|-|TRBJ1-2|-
CSVEDQLGSYGYTF
TGCAGCGTTGAAGATCAACTCGGGAGCTATGGCTACACCTTC
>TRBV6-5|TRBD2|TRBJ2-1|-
CASSYRGSSYNEQFF
TGTGCCAGCAGTTACCGCGGGAGCTCCTACAATGAGCAGTTCTTC
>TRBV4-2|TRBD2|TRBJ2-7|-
CASRLAGGLREQYF
TGTGCCAGCAGACTAGCGGGGGGGCTAAGGGAGCAGTACTTC
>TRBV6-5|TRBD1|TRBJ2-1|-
CASGTDSYNEQFF
TGTGCCTCTGGGACAGACTCCTACAATGAGCAGTTCTTC
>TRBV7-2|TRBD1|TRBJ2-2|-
CASSLAQGATGELFF
TGTGCCAGCAGCTTAGCACAGGGGGCAACCGGGGAGCTGTTTTTT
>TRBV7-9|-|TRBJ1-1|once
CASSFETMNTEAFF
TGTGCCAGCAGCTTTGAAACAATGAACACTGAAGCTTTCTTT
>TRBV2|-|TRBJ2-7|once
CASSPGLVEQYF
TGTGCCAGCAGTCCCGGACTCGTCGAGCAGTACTTC
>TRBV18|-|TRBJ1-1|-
CASSPIGGTEAFF
TGTGCCAGCTCACCAATCGGGGGGACTGAAGCTTTCTTT
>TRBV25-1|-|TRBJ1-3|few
CASSEAVRDTIYF
TGTGCCAGCAGTGAGGCCGTCCGTGACACCATATATTTT
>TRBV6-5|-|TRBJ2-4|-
CASRPSDLAKNIQYF
TGTGCCAGCAGGCCTAGCGACCTAGCCAAAAACATTCAGTACTTC
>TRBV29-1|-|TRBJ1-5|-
CSAGTGEQPQHF
TGCAGCGCTGGGACGGGGGAGCAGCCCCAGCATTTT
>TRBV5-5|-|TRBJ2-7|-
CASSLGTTAYEQYF
TGTGCCAGCAGCTTGGGGACAACCGCCTACGAGCAGTACTTC
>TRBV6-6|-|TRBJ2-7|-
CASSLRDNYEQYF
TGTGCCAGCAGTTTACGGGACAACTACGAGCAGTACTTC
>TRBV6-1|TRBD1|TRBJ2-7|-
CASSERQGIYEQYF
TGTGCCAGCAGTGAAAGACAGGGTATCTACGAGCAGTACTTC
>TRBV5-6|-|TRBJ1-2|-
CASSLGPGDYGYTF
TGTGCCAGCAGCTTGGGGCCGGGGGACTATGGCTACACCTTC
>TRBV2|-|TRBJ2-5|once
CASSVSRQETQYF
TGTGCCAGCAGTGTTTCGCGGCAAGAGACCCAGTACTTC
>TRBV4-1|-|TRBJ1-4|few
CASRTAGKKNEKLFF
TGCGCCAGCAGAACCGCGGGAAAGAAGAATGAAAAACTGTTTTTT
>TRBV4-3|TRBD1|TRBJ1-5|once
CASSQETGDSNQPQHF
TGCGCCAGCAGCCAAGAGACAGGGGATAGCAATCAGCCCCAGCATTTT
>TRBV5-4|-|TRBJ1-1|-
CASRLGQTNTEAFF
TGTGCCAGCAGGTTAGGACAGACGAACACTGAAGCTTTCTTT
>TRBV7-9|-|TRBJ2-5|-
CASAEVRGGTNQETQYF
TGTGCCAGCGCCGAAGTTCGGGGCGGGACCAACCAAGAGACCCAGTACTTC
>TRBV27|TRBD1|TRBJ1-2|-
CASSTRTGSYGYTF
TGTGCCAGCAGCACACGGACAGGGAGTTATGGCTACACCTTC
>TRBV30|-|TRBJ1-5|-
CAWSETISNQPQHF
TGTGCCTGGAGTGAGACAATTAGCAATCAGCCCCAGCATTTT
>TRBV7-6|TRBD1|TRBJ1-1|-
CATRDRGIEAFF
TGTGCCACCAGAGACAGGGGTATTGAAGCTTTCTTT
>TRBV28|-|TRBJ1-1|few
CASSLSGRNTEAFF
TGTGCCAGCAGTTTATCTGGCAGGAACACTGAAGCTTTCTTT
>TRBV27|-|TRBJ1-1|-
CASRDRMDRNTEAFF
TGTGCCAGCAGGGACCGAATGGACAGGAACACTGAAGCTTTCTTT
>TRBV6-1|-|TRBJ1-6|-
CASSEALDGPDSPLHF
TGTGCCAGCAGTGAAGCGCTTGATGGGCCGGATTCACCCCTCCACTTT
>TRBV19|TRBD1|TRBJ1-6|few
CASRTGPYNSPLHF
TGTGCCAGTAGGACAGGGCCCTATAATTCACCCCTCCACTTT
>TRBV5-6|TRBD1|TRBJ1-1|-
CASSAWTGFRNTEAFF
TGTGCCAGCAGCGCATGGACAGGGTTTAGAAACACTGAAGCTTTCTTT
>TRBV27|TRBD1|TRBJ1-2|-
CASSPGGQDYYGYTF
TGTGCCAGCAGCCCCGGGGGACAGGACTACTATGGCTACACCTTC
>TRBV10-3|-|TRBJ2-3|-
CAISESGEARDTQYF
TGTGCCATCAGTGAGTCTGGGGAGGCCCGGGATACGCAGTATTTT
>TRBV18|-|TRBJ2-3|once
CASSTTSGDDTQYF
TGTGCCAGCTCAACGACTTCGGGGGATGATACGCAGTATTTT
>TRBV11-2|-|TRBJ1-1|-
CASSFSTGNTEAFF
TGTGCCAGCAGCTTTAGTACAGGGAACACTGAAGCTTTCTTT